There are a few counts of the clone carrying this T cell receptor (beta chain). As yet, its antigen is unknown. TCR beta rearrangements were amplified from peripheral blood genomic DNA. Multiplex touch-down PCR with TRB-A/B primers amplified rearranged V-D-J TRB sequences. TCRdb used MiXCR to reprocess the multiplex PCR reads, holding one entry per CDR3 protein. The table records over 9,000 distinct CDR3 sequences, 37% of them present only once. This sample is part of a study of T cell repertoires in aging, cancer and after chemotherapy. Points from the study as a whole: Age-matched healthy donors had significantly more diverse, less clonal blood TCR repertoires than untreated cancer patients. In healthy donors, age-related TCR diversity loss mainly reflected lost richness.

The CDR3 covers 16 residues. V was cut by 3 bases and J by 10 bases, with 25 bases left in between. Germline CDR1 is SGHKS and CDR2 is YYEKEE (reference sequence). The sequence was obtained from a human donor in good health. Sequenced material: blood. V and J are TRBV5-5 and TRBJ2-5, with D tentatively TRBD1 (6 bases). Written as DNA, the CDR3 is TGTGCCAGCAGCTCTACGCTCCGGGACACCGCCATGATCCAGTACTTC. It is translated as CASSSTLRDTAMIQYF.